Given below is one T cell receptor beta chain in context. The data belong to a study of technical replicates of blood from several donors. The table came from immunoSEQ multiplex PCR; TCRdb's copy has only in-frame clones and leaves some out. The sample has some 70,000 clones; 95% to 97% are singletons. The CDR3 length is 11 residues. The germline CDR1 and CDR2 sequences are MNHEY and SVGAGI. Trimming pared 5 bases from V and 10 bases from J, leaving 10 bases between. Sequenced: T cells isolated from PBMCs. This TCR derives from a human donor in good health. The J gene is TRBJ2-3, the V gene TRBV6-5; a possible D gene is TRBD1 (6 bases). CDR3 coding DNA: TGTGCCAGCAGTAGTACAGGGTCGCAGTATTTT. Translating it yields CASSSTGSQYF.